This T cell receptor beta chain was sequenced during a study of low-dose radiotherapy and immunotherapy resistance in tumors (dated by TCRdb to 2022 to 2024). In terms of the full investigation: Cohort 1 received 0.5 Gy per fraction every 2 weeks, with a prescribed total PTV dose of 6.5 Gy. For Cohort 2, the dose was 1 Gy per fraction given every two weeks, adding up to 13 Gy in total across 26 weeks. Nivolumab was administered intravenously as a 240 mg flat dose every two weeks, and ipilimumab was administered intravenously at 1 mg/kg every six weeks. Cyclophosphamide 200 mg/m2 was given intravenously every two weeks, one day before each radiation and immunotherapy administration. Patients took aspirin 300 mg orally once daily for four cycles, starting on cycle 1 day 1. The trial did not randomize participants into treatment groups. The translational analysis covered eight patients: three from the first dose cohort and the first five from the second dose cohort.

Donors were enrolled in RACIN, a single-arm phase I dose-escalation trial combining nivolumab, ipilimumab, aspirin, low-dose cyclophosphamide and low-dose radiotherapy. Patients with advanced, TIL-negative solid tumors were considered eligible. As regards this clonotype: Its antigen is unknown. Base qualities are not at hand, and no much larger clone is one base apart.

First-strand cDNA was synthesized using Superscript III and a set of TRAV- and TRBV-specific primers, so that both TCRalpha and TCRbeta chains were covered. TCRs were amplified with Phusion for around 20 PCR cycles, with a constant-region primer paired with the adapter attached to the V primers. Isolated mRNA was amplified with the MessageAmp II aRNA Amplification Kit, using an approximately 16-hour in vitro transcription at 37°C. mRNA for TCR sequencing was isolated with the Dynabeads mRNA DIRECT Purification Kit. Indexed Illumina adapters were added in a second Phusion PCR of 20 to 30 cycles, after which AMPure XP beads were used to purify the products. The study's processing was this. Using custom Perl scripts, TCR sequences encoding the same protein were pooled, out-of-frame sequences were removed, and the abundance of each clonotype was computed. Any TCR sequence supported by only a single read was excluded from analysis. Among the metrics used to describe the repertoires were Shannon entropy, Gini index, clonality, richness, and the frequency of TCRs shared between repertoires. TCRdb reprocessed the public reads (quality trimming at Q25 with fastp, clone calling with MiXCR) and kept in-frame beta chains. Identical CDR3 proteins give one entry, which carries the most common genes and DNA. V and J calls and clone size were set by TCRdb, not the authors. Counted in this sample were 17,000 or so distinct CDR3 sequences; about 71% of them appeared once. Of the sample, approximately 5% falls within the top ten clones.

The CDR3 runs 16 amino acids, cysteine and phenylalanine included. Only CDR3 DNA remains: 48 bases, in frame from the first base. At the junction V is shortened by 5 bases and J by 7 bases; bases outside the gene matches: 8. Based on the germline V gene, the CDR1 and CDR2 sequences are MDHEN and SYDVKM. The chain is assembled from TRBV28 and TRBJ2-1; 13 bases in the middle match TRBD2. This TCR came from a human donor with advanced metastatic prostate, ovarian, gallbladder or colorectal cancer (not recorded which). This table probably holds off-target reads from a library built for another chain. CDR3 sequence: CASSPSTSGRWNEQFF. In nucleotides, the sequence is TGTGCCAGCAGTCCATCGACTAGCGGGAGGTGGAATGAGCAGTTCTTC.